Given below is one TCR beta chain in context. The antigen is unknown. This specimen comes from a study of cytomegalovirus exposure and HLA in healthy donors. Study context: Prior work identified roughly 120 million unique TCR beta sequences in around 170 million T cells.

PCR used 60 Vbeta primers and 13 Jbeta primers. Measured with immunoSEQ multiplex PCR; TCRdb has only the in-frame clones, and not every one. In all, the sample yields about 90,000 clones. Findings and caveats of the study: Among immune exposure information, only CMV serostatus was available.

Input material: PBMCs. This receptor was taken from a woman in her thirties in good health and CMV-seronegative.

The CDR3 reads CASSPGQLEQYF. CDR3 coding DNA: TGTGCCAGCAGCCCCGGACAGCTCGAGCAGTACTTC. The V call is TRBV5-6, the J call TRBJ2-7, with D possibly TRBD1 on 6 matching bases. The V end lost 4 bases, the J end lost 6 bases, and 11 bases lay between the germline ends. There are 12 residues in the CDR3. Germline assignment: CDR1 SGHDT and CDR2 YYEEEE.